This TCR beta chain appears in the sequencing data of a study of Ad26.COV2.S vaccination and SARS-CoV-2 variants (dated by TCRdb to the early 2020s). Regarding the complete study: Donors in the vaccine arm were drawn from COV1001, a phase I-IIa trial of Ad26.COV2.S in healthy adults that was multicentre, randomized, double-blind and placebo-controlled. Throughout the experiments and outcome assessment, investigators stayed blinded to trial group allocation. A total of 32 samples were included in the TCR-sequenced set, comprising around 19 Ad26.COV2.S vaccine recipients, 5 placebo recipients and 8 SARS-CoV-2 convalescent individuals. Trial participants were randomized into five groups of five, in which low-dose or high-dose Ad26.COV2.S was given once or twice, or placebo was given on both occasions. TCRbeta repertoire sequencing served as the tool for gauging how specific and how broad the SARS-CoV-2-reactive T cell receptors were following Ad26.COV2.S vaccination. Dosing of Ad26.COV2.S was intramuscular, at either 5x10^10 or 1x10^11 viral particles, delivered as one shot or as two shots spaced 56 days apart. Overall results and qualifications from the work: After vaccination, substantial breadth of spike-specific CD8+ and CD4+ T cell responses was reported. Vaccine and placebo recipients had comparable non-spike TCR breadth, which fits with the vaccine containing only spike. The authors noted that total T cell responses may have been underestimated by the TCR breadth and depth analyses. Comparing responses between vaccine doses or regimens was not something the study was powered to do. Ad26.COV2.S recipients had higher spike-specific TCR breadth than placebo recipients (P = 0.0014).

The CDR3 measures 18 amino acids from cysteine to phenylalanine. Just CDR3 DNA is preserved here, 54 bases in frame from base 1. The germline V and J ends show losses of 0 bases and 3 bases respectively, and no gene match explains 8 bases of the junction. CDR1 and CDR2, looked up from the germline V gene, are MDHEN and SYDVKM. About this clone itself: This receptor's antigen is unknown. Qualities for individual bases were not recorded, and no much larger clone is one base off.

The treatment or condition label, as the study defines it: around 19 received Ad26.COV2.S at low or high dose, single or two shots; several received placebo; per-sample allocation not given. Repertoires of vaccine and placebo recipients were sequenced from samples taken on day 63 after the first injection. Cohort 1b enrolled about two dozen adults aged 18-55 years at a single site in Boston, USA, between 29 July and 7 August 2020. Ad26.COV2.S was a replication-incompetent adenovirus type 26 vector that expressed a prefusion-stabilized SARS-CoV-2 spike protein derived from the original Wuhan strain. The immunoSEQ Assay was used to sequence TCRbeta CDR3 regions. After extraction, genomic DNA underwent amplification by bias-controlled multiplex PCR, followed by high-throughput sequencing. On the study's bioinformatics: To quantify the absolute abundance of every unique TCRbeta CDR3 region, sequences were collapsed and filtered. Usable DNA was measured by amplifying reference genes present in all nucleated cells, and TCRbeta template counts were normalized to that usable DNA to estimate T cell fraction. Repertoire TCRs were annotated as SARS-CoV-2-specific when V gene, CDR3 amino acid sequence and J gene were exactly matched to a known reactive TCR set. The reference SARS-CoV-2 TCR set came from MIRA and was filtered for enrichment in COVID-19-positive ImmuneCODE repertoires, removing public or cross-reactive TCRs. Drawing on the MIRA antigens, annotated TCRs were analysed further at the level of specific ORF or position within ORF. Breadth was defined as annotated unique rearrangements over total unique productive rearrangements; depth was the summed frequency of those rearrangements. Group comparisons of TCR breadth used two-sided Wilcoxon rank-sum tests. TCRdb's version of the immuneACCESS table is confined to in-frame rearrangements and falls short of the full clone set. An unresolved V gene accounts for under half of the shortfall where checked; the remainder is of unknown origin. V, J and clone size were drawn from that table, and D and trimming were deduced from the DNA. For this sample the table gives some 450,000 clones, of which roughly 87% were detected only once. The ten largest clones capture approximately 4.5% of the sample.

The sample consisted of peripheral blood, taken in a trial of Ad26.COV2.S vaccine versus placebo. The source of this sequence is a person between 18 and 65 years old who received the Ad26.COV2.S COVID-19 vaccine or a placebo. The chain joins TRBV28 to TRBJ2-3, with 11 bases in between that match TRBD2. The bases are TGTGCCAGCAGTTTATGGGCTAGCGGGAGGTTAATGACAGATACGCAGTATTTT. This codes for CASSLWASGRLMTDTQYF.